The sequence of this T cell receptor beta chain was determined in a study of T cell repertoires in cytomegalovirus infection. From the reads, TCRdb called clonotypes with MiXCR, one entry per CDR3 protein. The top ten clones hold 15% to 20% of a sample with roughly 730,000 distinct CDR3 sequences, around 30% of them seen once. The study's findings and limits: HLA-C-restricted, CMV-specific TCR beta clonotypes were dominant ex vivo.

Deletions cut 4 bases from V and 3 bases from J, with 9 bases between. Germline assignment: CDR1 SGHTA and CDR2 FQGNSA. This CDR3 spans 13 amino acids. This clonotype was counted at least ten times. The antigen remains unidentified. The gene calls are TRBV7-2 and TRBJ1-2; no clear D. The specimen comprised cultured PBMCs, sampled from culture after CMV antigen stimulation. The receptor was derived from a human donor in good health (CMV status not recorded). Some clones in this sample may be carry-over from other donors' samples. The CDR3 region is CASSSPGYYGYTF. The CDR3 DNA reads as TGTGCCAGCAGCTCCCCCGGCTACTATGGCTACACCTTC.